The sequence of this T cell receptor beta chain was determined in a study of regulatory T cells in long-lasting Graves disease. Overall study: Patients newly diagnosed with Graves' had been on antithyroid drugs for under 3 months.

This clonotype was found many times. Library construction for TCR beta used iRepertoire HTBI primers and Arm-PCR of CDR3 regions. TCRdb analysed the multiplex PCR reads with MiXCR anew, one entry per CDR3 protein. The sample shows about 350,000 distinct CDR3 sequences, under 20% of them seen only once. Time point here: newly diagnosed GD, antithyroid drugs for less than 3 months. Making the TCR library involved RNA that had been extracted from PBMCs. This CDR3 spans 11 amino acids. Between the trimmed V and J ends, which lost 6 bases and 11 bases, there was a span of 13 bases. The data were also submitted as part of a second study, on T cells in Graves' hyperthyroidism and ophthalmopathy. According to that study: Ophthalmopathy was separated from stable hyperthyroidism by a 13 V-J model. Progression to ophthalmopathy was predicted a median of approximately seven months early.

The source is a woman aged 18-35 years with Graves disease. The sequencing here drew on peripheral blood mononuclear cells (PBMCs), taken at new diagnosis, from a patient treated with antithyroid drugs. The gene calls are TRBV12-3 or TRBV12-4 and TRBJ1-1; D may be TRBD1 (5 bases). CDR3 nucleotides: TGTGCCAGCAGACGATCGGGGGGTGCTTTCTTT. Translating gives CASRRSGGAFF.